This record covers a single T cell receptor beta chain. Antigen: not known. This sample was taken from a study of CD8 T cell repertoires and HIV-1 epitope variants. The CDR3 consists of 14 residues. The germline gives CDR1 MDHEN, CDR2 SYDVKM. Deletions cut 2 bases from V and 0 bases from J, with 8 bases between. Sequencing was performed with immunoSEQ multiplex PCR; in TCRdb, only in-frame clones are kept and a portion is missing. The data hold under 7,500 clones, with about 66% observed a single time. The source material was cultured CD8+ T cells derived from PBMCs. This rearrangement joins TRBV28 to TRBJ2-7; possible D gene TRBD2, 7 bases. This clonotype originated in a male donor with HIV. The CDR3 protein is CASSLGGASYEQYF. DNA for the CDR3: TGTGCCAGCAGTTTAGGGGGGGCCTCCTACGAGCAGTACTTC.